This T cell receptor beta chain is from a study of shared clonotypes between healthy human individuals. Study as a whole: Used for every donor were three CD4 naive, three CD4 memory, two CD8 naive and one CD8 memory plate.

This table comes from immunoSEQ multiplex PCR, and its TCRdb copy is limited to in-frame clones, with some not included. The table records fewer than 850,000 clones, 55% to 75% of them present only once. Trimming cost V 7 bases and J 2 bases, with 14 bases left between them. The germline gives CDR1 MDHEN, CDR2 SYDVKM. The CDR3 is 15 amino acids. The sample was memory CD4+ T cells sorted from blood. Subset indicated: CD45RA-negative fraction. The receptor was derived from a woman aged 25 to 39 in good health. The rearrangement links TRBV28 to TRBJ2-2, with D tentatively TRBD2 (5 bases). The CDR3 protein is CASTVASGNTGELFF. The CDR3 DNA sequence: TGTGCCAGCACGGTGGCCAGCGGCAACACCGGGGAGCTGTTTTTT.